Shown below are 13 T cell receptor beta chains from a single sample sequenced in a study of cytomegalovirus exposure and HLA in healthy donors. The assay was immunoSEQ multiplex PCR, and TCRdb's table has in-frame clones only and misses some. The sample comprises 200,000 to 300,000 clones, more than 75% of which are singletons, and approximately 2.5% rests with the top ten. What was sequenced was PBMCs. Receptor source: a man aged 18-30 years in good health and CMV-seronegative.

In this sample, this clone turned up once. The chain couples TRBV5-4 to TRBJ2-1; 8 positions agree with TRBD1. This CDR3 region has 17 residues. Unmatched junction bases numbered 14, after V lost 4 bases and J lost 5 bases. Germline-derived CDR1 and CDR2 are SGHNT and YYREEE (reference sequence). The CDR3: CASSKFWGQAAHNEQFF. The CDR3 DNA is TGTGCCAGCAGCAAGTTCTGGGGACAGGCGGCCCACAATGAGCAGTTCTTC. The whole variable domain, filled in from reference TRBV5-4 and TRBJ2-1, reads ETGVTQSPTHLIKTRGQQVTLRCSSQSGHNTVSWYQQALGQGPQFIFQYYREEENGRGNFPPRFSGLQFPNYSSELNVNALELDDSALYLCASSKFWGQAAHNEQFFGPGTRLTVL.

This clone was picked up one time. The chain joins TRBV19 to TRBJ2-3, with TRBD2 matching 8 bases. The V gene end was trimmed by 3 bases and the J gene end by 2 bases; junction bases not matched to a gene: 4. This CDR3 has 15 residues. Germline lookup yields CDR1 LNHDA and CDR2 SQIVND (reference sequence). CDR3 amino acids: CASSITGRDTDTQYF. The DNA for the CDR3 is TGTGCCAGTAGTATTACCGGGAGGGACACAGATACGCAGTATTTT.

The genes are TRBV18 and TRBJ2-7; TRBD2 might be the D (6 bases). Trimming took off 3 bases at V and 0 bases at J, with 12 bases between the two ends. The CDR3 spans 15 residues. CDR1 is KGHSH and CDR2 is LQKENI in the germline V gene. For the CDR3, the DNA is TGTGCCAGCTCACCTACTGGGCGGGACTCCTACGAGCAGTACTTC. Protein sequence: CASSPTGRDSYEQYF.

The chain couples TRBV7-9 to TRBJ2-3; D remains ambiguous. The length of the CDR3 is 14 residues. Germline CDR1 is SEHNR and CDR2 is FQNEAQ (reference sequence). The V end lost 2 bases, the J end lost 2 bases, and 8 bases lay between the germline ends. The CDR3 sequence is CASSLSQNTDTQYF. As DNA, the CDR3 is TGTGCCAGCAGCTTAAGTCAGAACACAGATACGCAGTATTTT.

This clone appeared a single time. The V and J genes are TRBV19 and TRBJ2-1, with no clear D. The V end lost 5 bases, the J end lost 6 bases, and 20 bases lay between the germline ends. Germline V lookup: CDR1 LNHDA, CDR2 SQIVND (reference sequence). The CDR3 is 16 amino acids. The CDR3 loop reads CASSALAGEDANEQFF. In DNA form, the CDR3 reads TGTGCCAGTAGTGCATTGGCAGGTGAAGATGCCAATGAGCAGTTCTTC.

The chain has TRBV19 and TRBJ2-5; 11 bases fit TRBD1. CDR3 size: 14 residues. The V segment lost 7 bases and the J segment 5 bases; nucleotides outside the gene matches: 6. Germline values: CDR1 LNHDA, CDR2 SQIVND (reference sequence). The CDR3 DNA reads as TGTGCCAGTACCATCAGGACAGGGGGCGAGACCCAGTACTTC. Protein product: CASTIRTGGETQYF.

The chain combines TRBV11-3 with TRBJ2-5; D possibly corresponds to TRBD2 (6 bases). This CDR3 region has 12 residues. Trimming left V 3 bases short and J 6 bases short, with 8 bases between. CDR1 SGHNT and CDR2 YENEEA come from the germline V gene. CDR3 bases: TGTGCCAGCAGCTTCGGGGGACAGACCCAGTACTTC. It yields the protein CASSFGGQTQYF.

The rearrangement uses TRBV6-4 and TRBJ2-3; the D is unclear. Germline lookup yields CDR1 MRHNA and CDR2 SNTAGT. CDR3 length: 13 residues. V dropped 2 bases and J dropped 3 bases, with 6 bases sitting between them. The DNA of the CDR3 is TGTGCCAGCAGTGACGGCTTTACAGATACGCAGTATTTT. It encodes CASSDGFTDTQYF.

This chain links TRBV7-3 with TRBJ1-2; 11 bases align to TRBD1. The germline CDR1 and CDR2 sequences are SGHTA and FQGTGA. V trimming: 5 bases; J trimming: 9 bases; junction bases outside the gene matches: 5. This CDR3 region has 13 residues. The CDR3 region has the DNA TGTGCCAGCAGCCCCGGACAGGGGGCTAGCTACACCTTC. Protein: CASSPGQGASYTF.

CDR3 DNA: TGCGCCAGCAGCTCCCGTCCAACTAATGAAAAACTGTTTTTT. This sequence encodes CASSSRPTNEKLFF. The rearrangement joins TRBV5-1 to TRBJ1-4; D is ambiguous. The CDR3 spans 14 residues. Germline V CDR1 and CDR2: SGHRS, YFSETQ. Trimming stripped 3 bases from V and 0 bases from J, with 6 bases between. Full variable domain (rest looked up from reference TRBV5-1 and TRBJ1-4): KAGVTQTPRYLIKTRGQQVTLSCSPISGHRSVSWYQQTPGQGLQFLFEYFSETQRNKGNFPGRFSGRQFSNSRSEMNVSTLELGDSALYLCASSSRPTNEKLFFGSGTQLSVL.

This clone was observed a handful of times. The V gene is TRBV5-8, the J gene TRBJ1-2; no firm D call. The CDR3 contains 11 residues. Germline V gene sequence: CDR1 SGHTS, CDR2 YDEGEE. Trimming left V 0 bases short and J 10 bases short, with 7 bases between. The DNA of the CDR3 is TGTGCCAGCAGCTTGGCGGGGAACTACACCTTC. This translates into CASSLAGNYTF.

This CDR3 is CASSIPGRTGDEQYF. Written as DNA, the CDR3 is TGTGCCAGCAGTATACCTGGCCGGACAGGGGATGAGCAGTACTTC. The chain recombines TRBV6-6 with TRBJ2-7, with TRBD1 matching 9 bases. The germline CDR1 and CDR2 sequences are MNHNY and SVGAGI (reference sequence). The CDR3 extends over 15 amino acids. V shed 5 bases and J 7 bases; nucleotides not matched to a gene: 12.

This clone showed up just a few times. Other DNA sequences from this sample encode an identical CDR3 as well. The chain joins TRBV11-2 to TRBJ1-6, with 7 bases identical to TRBD1. The CDR3 length is 13 residues. V trimming: 5 bases; J trimming: 7 bases; junction bases outside the gene matches: 2. Looked up from germline, CDR1 is SGHAT and CDR2 is FQNNGV. DNA for the CDR3: TGTGCCAGCAGCCGGACAGGCAATTCACCCCTCCACTTT. This sequence encodes CASSRTGNSPLHF.